These 27 T cell receptor beta chains were all obtained from the same sample, sequenced in a study of identical twins. Each CDR3 protein gets one entry after TCRdb re-called the 5' RACE reads with MiXCR. The data show 500,000 to 700,000 distinct CDR3 sequences, just over 7% seen once. The sample was also reused in another study, on yellow fever vaccine responses in identical twins.

Sequences were obtained from PBMCs. The origin of the receptors is a woman aged 18 to 35 in good health.

In its sample, this clonotype was seen many times. V gene TRBV12-3 or TRBV12-4 combines with J gene TRBJ1-3; TRBD1 might be the D (5 bases). The CDR3 is made up of 15 amino acids. V lost 3 bases to trimming and J lost 2 bases, with 11 bases between them. CDR3 protein: CASSFFRVPGNTIYF. The CDR3 DNA reads TGTGCCAGCAGTTTTTTCAGGGTACCTGGAAACACCATATATTTT.

In this sample, this clonotype turned up many times. CDR3 nucleotides: TGTGCCATCAGTGAGTCGAGATCTAGCGGGACCCACAATGAGCAGTTCTTC. Encoded protein: CAISESRSSGTHNEQFF. The chain carries TRBV10-3 and TRBJ2-1; 9 nucleotides align to TRBD2. The CDR3 is made up of 17 amino acids. Germline CDR1 and CDR2: ENHRY and SYGVKD. V was pared by 0 bases and J by 5 bases, with 8 bases of the junction left unmatched.

The CDR3, as DNA: TGTGCCAGTAGTAAGGGGATCCCCTACAATGAGCAGTTCTTC. Translating gives CASSKGIPYNEQFF. This sequence joins TRBV19 and TRBJ2-1; D may be TRBD1 (5 bases). The length of the CDR3 is 14 residues. Germline V gene lookup returns CDR1 LNHDA and CDR2 SQIVND (reference sequence). With 4 bases removed from V and 2 bases from J, the gap between germline ends came to 9 bases.

This clonotype occurred many times. The rearrangement links TRBV20-1 to TRBJ1-1, with unresolved D. This CDR3 spans 14 amino acids. V lost 4 bases and J 0 bases, leaving 12 bases between the germline ends. The V gene's germline CDR1 is DFQATT and CDR2 SNEGSKA (reference sequence). The CDR3, as DNA: TGCAGTGCTATGAGGGAGGGCATGAACACTGAAGCTTTCTTT. Its protein product is CSAMREGMNTEAFF.

This clonotype has a handful of counts. The J gene is TRBJ2-1, the V gene TRBV10-2, with D possibly TRBD2 on 5 matching bases. CDR3 size: 11 residues. The V gene's germline CDR1 is WSHSY and CDR2 SAAADI. V lost 7 bases to trimming and J lost 12 bases, with 13 bases between them. CDR3 nucleotides: TGCGCCAGCACCGTCCAGAGGGTGCAGTTCTTC. It specifies CASTVQRVQFF.

The chain combines TRBV10-3 with TRBJ2-2, with TRBD1 identical over 10 bases. V lost 10 bases to trimming and J lost 1 base; unmatched junction nucleotides: 6. The CDR3 contains 15 residues. The germline CDR1 and CDR2 sequences are ENHRY and SYGVKD. Here the CDR3 DNA reads TGTGCCACCGGCCGGGACAGGGGGAACACCGGGGAGCTGTTTTTT. It translates to CATGRDRGNTGELFF.

This clonotype was found a few times. DNA for the CDR3: TGTGCCATCAGTGAGGGGGGGTTTGAGGATGGCTACACCTTC. Translated, it gives CAISEGGFEDGYTF. The chain recombines TRBV10-3 with TRBJ1-2; D might be TRBD1 (5 bases). The CDR3 contains 14 residues. The V gene lost 2 bases and the J gene lost 6 bases, with 13 bases spanning the gap. The germline V gene encodes CDR1 ENHRY and CDR2 SYGVKD.

The CDR3 DNA reads TGTGCCAGCAGCTTAGAAGGTCTAGCGGGCCCCGAGACCCAGTACTTC. Amino acids: CASSLEGLAGPETQYF. The rearrangement links TRBV11-2 to TRBJ2-5, with 8 bases fitting TRBD2. Per germline, CDR1 SGHAT and CDR2 FQNNGV. The CDR3 is 16 amino acids. V was clipped by 0 bases and J by 5 bases; unmatched bases: 8.

V usage is TRBV20-1 and J usage is TRBJ2-3; no clear D. Trimming stripped 4 bases from V and 4 bases from J, with 3 bases between. This CDR3 region has 10 residues. In germline, CDR1 is DFQATT, CDR2 SNEGSKA (reference sequence). The CDR3 protein is CSATADTQYF. As DNA, the CDR3 is TGCAGTGCTACTGCAGATACGCAGTATTTT.

In this sample, this clonotype turned up many times. This chain joins TRBV3-1 and TRBJ1-1; D ambiguous. Germline-derived CDR1 and CDR2 are LGHDT and YNNKEL (reference sequence). The V gene lost 4 bases and the J gene lost 3 bases, with 12 bases spanning the gap. CDR3 length equals 14 residues. CDR3 in amino acids: CASSPSKWDTEAFF. CDR3 in DNA: TGTGCCAGCAGCCCCTCGAAGTGGGACACTGAAGCTTTCTTT.

This clonotype was detected ten times or more. The chain joins TRBV5-1 to TRBJ2-4; 8 nucleotides match TRBD1. The CDR3 length is 14 residues. V gave up 0 bases and J gave up 6 bases; unmatched junction bases: 2. In germline, CDR1 is SGHRS, CDR2 YFSETQ. Here the CDR3 reads CASSLGDRLNIQYF. As DNA, the CDR3 is TGCGCCAGCAGCTTGGGGGACAGGTTAAACATTCAGTACTTC.

This clonotype was detected a few times. The chain links TRBV3-1 to TRBJ2-2; D unresolved. V shed 1 base and J shed 2 bases, with 5 bases lying between them. Germline-derived CDR1 and CDR2 are LGHDT and YNNKEL (reference sequence). The CDR3 loop spans 14 amino acids. CDR3 nucleotides: TGTGCCAGCAGCCAAGTGACTAACACCGGGGAGCTGTTTTTT. Amino acid sequence: CASSQVTNTGELFF.

To note about this clonotype: The junction departs from germline at one end; a sequencing error may be responsible. The rearrangement joins TRBV14 to TRBJ2-1; TRBD2 matches at 9 bases. Germline-derived CDR1 and CDR2 are SGHDN and FVKESK. This CDR3 spans 16 amino acids. The CDR3 loop reads CASCQDLGTSHNEQFF. The CDR3 nucleotides are TGTGCCAGCTGCCAAGATCTTGGGACTAGCCACAATGAGCAGTTCTTC.

This clonotype was recorded many times. The J gene is TRBJ2-7, the V gene TRBV11-3; 13 bases are a match to TRBD2. CDR3 size: 17 residues. Germline V gene lookup returns CDR1 SGHNT and CDR2 YENEEA. The trim removed 5 bases at V and 0 bases at J, leaving 7 bases unmatched. The CDR3 spells CASSIRWTSGSSYEQYF. The CDR3 DNA sequence: TGTGCCAGCAGCATACGGTGGACTAGCGGGAGCTCCTACGAGCAGTACTTC.

This chain links TRBV12-3 or TRBV12-4 with TRBJ2-1; no firm D call. Between the trimmed V and J ends, which lost 5 bases and 3 bases, there was a span of 14 bases. The CDR3 totals 15 residues. The CDR3 DNA sequence: TGTGCCAGCAGTGAAGGACGCAGTGTCTACAATGAGCAGTTCTTC. This gives the protein CASSEGRSVYNEQFF.

This clonotype was seen repeatedly, ten times or more. The gene calls are TRBV24-1 and TRBJ2-1; 7 bases are a match to TRBD1. J lost 10 bases, V lost 0 bases, and 5 bases had no gene match. Germline V gives CDR1 KGHDR, CDR2 SFDVKD. This CDR3 is 14 amino acids long. CDR3 in amino acids: CATSDLTDRSEQFF. CDR3 in DNA: TGTGCCACCAGTGATTTGACGGACAGGTCCGAGCAGTTCTTC.

This clonotype was counted many times. This rearrangement joins TRBV24-1 to TRBJ2-3; D is unclear. The length of the CDR3 is 15 residues. The germline V gene encodes CDR1 KGHDR and CDR2 SFDVKD. The V gene lost 4 bases and the J gene lost 2 bases, with 12 bases spanning the gap. The CDR3 DNA follows: TGTGCCACCAGTGACTCACGCCCAGACACAGATACGCAGTATTTT. Translated: CATSDSRPDTDTQYF.

This clonotype was picked up a small number of times. The chain couples TRBV24-1 to TRBJ2-1; 8 nucleotides match TRBD1. With 3 bases clipped from V and 5 bases from J, the junction kept 8 bases outside the gene matches. The length of the CDR3 is 16 residues. Germline V CDR1 and CDR2: KGHDR, SFDVKD. For the CDR3, the DNA is TGTGCCACCAGTGATCAGGACAGGGACGGGGACAATGAGCAGTTCTTC. It translates to CATSDQDRDGDNEQFF.

V gene TRBV15 combines with J gene TRBJ1-6; TRBD1 is a possible D gene (5 bases). V was cut by 3 bases and J by 8 bases, with 14 bases left in between. The CDR3 is 15 amino acids. Germline CDR1 LNHNV, CDR2 YYDKDF (reference sequence). The CDR3 nucleotides read TGTGCCACCAGCAGCCCCCCAGGGTTCTATTCACCCCTCCACTTT. Its protein is CATSSPPGFYSPLHF. The full variable domain, in which reference TRBV15 and TRBJ1-6 provide the parts outside the CDR3, is DAMVIQNPRYQVTQFGKPVTLSCSQTLNHNVMYWYQQKSSQAPKLLFHYYDKDFNNEADTPDNFQSRRPNTSFCFLDIRSPGLGDTAMYLCATSSPPGFYSPLHFGNGTRLTVT.

This clonotype has more than one count but fewer than ten. The genes are TRBV9 and TRBJ2-5; D ambiguous. Trimming stripped 0 bases from V and 1 base from J, with 10 bases between. The CDR3 is 15 amino acids. The germline CDR1 and CDR2 sequences are SGDLS and YYNGEE. The CDR3 nucleotides read TGTGCCAGCAGCGTAGATTGGACCATCCAAGAGACCCAGTACTTC. It specifies CASSVDWTIQETQYF. The full variable domain, in which reference TRBV9 and TRBJ2-5 provide the parts outside the CDR3, is DSGVTQTPKHLITATGQRVTLRCSPRSGDLSVYWYQQSLDQGLQFLIQYYNGEERAKGNILERFSAQQFPDLHSELNLSSLELGDSALYFCASSVDWTIQETQYFGPGTRLLVL.

This clonotype was seen many times. This chain connects TRBV24-1 to TRBJ2-5; no clear D. The CDR3 contains 14 residues. Per germline, CDR1 KGHDR and CDR2 SFDVKD. The ends were cut back, 3 bases at V and 6 bases at J, with 13 bases in the middle. Here the CDR3 reads CATSDSEAFQTQYF. The CDR3 DNA sequence: TGTGCCACCAGTGATAGCGAAGCCTTCCAGACCCAGTACTTC.

This chain uses TRBV20-1 with TRBJ2-3; 12 nucleotides align to TRBD2. The CDR3 is 16 residues long. Losses at the gene ends were 2 bases for V and 1 base for J; bases not matched to a gene: 4. Germline CDR1 reads DFQATT; CDR2 reads SNEGSKA (reference sequence). CDR3 sequence reads: CSARYRTSGGTDTQYF. CDR3 DNA sequence: TGCAGTGCTAGATACCGGACTAGCGGGGGCACAGATACGCAGTATTTT.

This clonotype appeared a single time. The chain combines TRBV5-4 with TRBJ2-7, with D possibly TRBD2 on 5 matching bases. The CDR3 is 19 residues long. The V end was cut by 0 bases, the J end by 3 bases, with 25 bases between. Germline V lookup: CDR1 SGHNT, CDR2 YYREEE (reference sequence). The CDR3 loop reads CASSLAEGVQVTWSYEQYF. The CDR3 DNA is TGTGCCAGCAGCTTGGCCGAGGGAGTTCAAGTCACGTGGAGCTACGAGCAGTACTTC. Full variable domain (missing parts from reference TRBV5-4 and TRBJ2-7): ETGVTQSPTHLIKTRGQQVTLRCSSQSGHNTVSWYQQALGQGPQFIFQYYREEENGRGNFPPRFSGLQFPNYSSELNVNALELDDSALYLCASSLAEGVQVTWSYEQYFGPGTRLTVT.

This clonotype has at least ten counts. This chain links TRBV7-8 with TRBJ1-5; 8 bases are a match to TRBD1. The trim removed 3 bases at V and 4 bases at J, leaving 2 bases unmatched. The CDR3 sequence is 14 residues long. The germline CDR1 and CDR2 sequences are SGHVS and FQNEAQ. CDR3 sequence reads: CASSLQGANQPQHF. In nucleotides, the CDR3 is TGTGCCAGCAGCTTGCAGGGGGCAAATCAGCCCCAGCATTTT. The whole variable domain, filled in from reference TRBV7-8 and TRBJ1-5, reads GAGVSQSPRYKVAKRGQDVALRCDPISGHVSLFWYQQALGQGPEFLTYFQNEAQLDKSGLPSDRFFAERPEGSVSTLKIQRTQQEDSAVYLCASSLQGANQPQHFGDGTRLSIL.

V and J are TRBV7-2 and TRBJ2-1, with D maybe TRBD1 (6 bases). This CDR3 comprises 16 residues. V was cut by 1 base and J by 7 bases, with 17 bases left in between. CDR1 and CDR2 (germline): SGHTA, FQGNSA. CDR3 DNA sequence: TGTGCCAGCAGCTTAGGTAGGCTCTGGGACAAGAATGAGCAGTTCTTC. It is translated as CASSLGRLWDKNEQFF. Variable domain in full (rest from reference TRBV7-2 and TRBJ2-1): GAGVSQSPSNKVTEKGKDVELRCDPISGHTALYWYRQSLGQGLEFLIYFQGNSAPDKSGLPSDRFSAERTGGSVSTLTIQRTQQEDSAVYLCASSLGRLWDKNEQFFGPGTRLTVL.

V usage is TRBV10-3 and J usage is TRBJ2-1, with D hard to call. V shed 2 bases and J shed 5 bases, with 13 bases lying between them. The CDR3 is made up of 15 amino acids. Germline lookup yields CDR1 ENHRY and CDR2 SYGVKD. CDR3 nucleotides: TGTGCCATCAGTGAGAAACCTGGCGGCGACAATGAGCAGTTCTTC. It translates to CAISEKPGGDNEQFF.

This clonotype has more than one count but fewer than ten. The V call is TRBV28, the J call TRBJ2-3; D ambiguous. V shed 2 bases and J shed 8 bases, with 14 bases lying between them. Germline V gene sequence: CDR1 MDHEN, CDR2 SYDVKM. The CDR3 consists of 14 residues. The CDR3: CASSLGWAYGTQYF. CDR3 in DNA: TGTGCCAGCAGTTTAGGCTGGGCGTACGGTACGCAGTATTTT.